This entry lists 27 T cell receptor beta chains sequenced from one sample in a study of T cell repertoires in cytomegalovirus infection. TCRdb re-derived calls from the reads in MiXCR, one entry per CDR3 protein. The sample lists roughly 310,000 distinct CDR3 sequences; about a sixth were seen once. The sequenced sample consisted of PBMCs. Receptors were obtained from a human donor in good health (CMV status not recorded). Some clones in this sample may be carry-over from other donors' samples.

This clonotype appeared many times. The gene calls are TRBV4-3 and TRBJ1-1; D not resolved. V was trimmed by 0 bases and J by 5 bases, leaving 16 bases between them. CDR1 and CDR2 (germline): LGHNA, YSLEER. The CDR3 is made up of 16 amino acids. The CDR3 reads CASSQDFFGIGTEAFF. As DNA, the CDR3 is TGCGCCAGCAGCCAAGATTTTTTTGGGATTGGGACTGAAGCTTTCTTT.

The rearrangement uses TRBV5-1 and TRBJ2-1; perhaps D is TRBD1 or TRBD2 (5 bases each). In germline, CDR1 is SGHRS, CDR2 YFSETQ. The CDR3 length is 14 residues. V was clipped by 2 bases and J by 7 bases, with 13 bases between them. CDR3 residues: CASSFGRGGNEQFF. The CDR3 DNA reads as TGCGCCAGCAGCTTTGGACGGGGCGGGAATGAGCAGTTCTTC.

The table lists this clonotype with a few counts. The chain links TRBV12-3 or TRBV12-4 to TRBJ1-3; D not certain. Trimming pared 2 bases from V and 4 bases from J, leaving 12 bases between. The CDR3 runs to 15 residues. CDR3 amino acids: CASSLRTSGGNTIYF. The CDR3 coding sequence is TGTGCCAGCAGTTTACGGACGAGCGGAGGAAACACCATATATTTT.

This CDR3 is CSARDMTAEAFF. The CDR3 nucleotides are TGCAGTGCTAGAGATATGACGGCGGAAGCTTTCTTT. The V and J genes are TRBV20-1 and TRBJ1-1; no definite D call. Germline lookup yields CDR1 DFQATT and CDR2 SNEGSKA (reference sequence). V lost 0 bases and J 8 bases, leaving 10 bases between the germline ends. The CDR3 extends over 12 amino acids.

This chain links TRBV24-1 with TRBJ2-5; D remains unclear. CDR1 and CDR2 from the germline V gene are KGHDR and SFDVKD. The CDR3 sequence is 14 residues long. Deletions cut 1 base from V and 2 bases from J, with 7 bases between. DNA for the CDR3: TGTGCCACCAGTGATTTCAGTCGACAAGAGACCCAGTACTTC. This gives the protein CATSDFSRQETQYF.

The gene calls are TRBV27 and TRBJ2-1; TRBD1 or TRBD2 may be the D gene (5 bases each). Per germline, CDR1 MNHEY and CDR2 SMNVEV (reference sequence). The CDR3 consists of 13 residues. Trimming took 6 bases from V and 6 from J, leaving 12 bases between them. CDR3 protein: CASSSGTGNEQFF. The CDR3 DNA is TGTGCCAGCAGCTCCGGGACCGGCAATGAGCAGTTCTTC.

This sequence joins TRBV5-1 and TRBJ2-4; D is undetermined. This CDR3 region has 14 residues. V was trimmed by 0 bases and J by 1 base, leaving 5 bases between them. Germline V CDR1 and CDR2: SGHRS, YFSETQ. This CDR3 is CASSLDNAKNIQYF. CDR3 nucleotide sequence: TGCGCCAGCAGCTTGGACAACGCCAAAAACATTCAGTACTTC.

This clonotype has just one count. The chain joins TRBV29-1 to TRBJ2-2; 10 bases are shared with TRBD1. The germline V gene has CDR1 SQVTM and CDR2 ANQGSEA. V trimming: 6 bases; J trimming: 4 bases; junction bases outside the gene matches: 5. CDR3 size: 14 residues. The CDR3 reads CSVGTGEGTGELFF. The CDR3 region has the DNA TGCAGCGTGGGGACAGGGGAGGGCACCGGGGAGCTGTTTTTT.

This clonotype was seen many times. The V call is TRBV7-2, the J call TRBJ2-5; 7 bases align to TRBD2. Trimming at V came to 6 bases and at J to 3 bases, leaving 7 bases not matched to a gene. Germline V gene sequence: CDR1 SGHTA, CDR2 FQGNSA. This CDR3 is 14 amino acids long. CDR3 sequence reads: CASSRDYEEETQYF. Written as DNA, the CDR3 is TGTGCCAGCAGTCGGGACTACGAAGAAGAGACCCAGTACTTC.

This clonotype has just a few counts. The CDR3 bases are TGCGCCAGCAGCCAAGATAGCCCCCCTACGCCAGTGGCGGGCTCTGAAGCTTTCTTT. This codes for CASSQDSPPTPVAGSEAFF. The rearrangement joins TRBV4-3 to TRBJ1-1; no reliable D call. Trimming shortened V by 0 bases and J by 6 bases, and 26 bases separated the two germline ends. This CDR3 comprises 19 residues. CDR1 and CDR2 from the germline V gene are LGHNA and YSLEER.

In this sample, this clonotype turned up a few times. This chain links TRBV20-1 with TRBJ2-1; 7 bases are shared with TRBD1. The CDR3 length is 15 residues. The V gene's germline CDR1 is DFQATT and CDR2 SNEGSKA (reference sequence). V was pared by 0 bases and J by 7 bases, with 9 bases of the junction left unmatched. The CDR3 protein is CSARDTDRVENEQFF. In DNA form, the CDR3 reads TGCAGTGCTAGAGATACCGACAGGGTTGAAAATGAGCAGTTCTTC.

This clonotype was counted ten times or more. The chain joins TRBV7-2 to TRBJ2-5; D is unclear. With 5 bases removed from V and 5 bases from J, the gap between germline ends came to 18 bases. The CDR3 totals 15 residues. From germline, CDR1 is SGHTA and CDR2 FQGNSA. The DNA of the CDR3 is TGTGCCAGCAGCCCCGTCAGTGGGCGTGGGGAGACCCAGTACTTC. Its translation is CASSPVSGRGETQYF.

The genes are TRBV20-1 and TRBJ2-1; 10 nucleotides agree with TRBD2. The V segment lost 0 bases and the J segment 0 bases; nucleotides outside the gene matches: 8. Germline CDR1 reads DFQATT; CDR2 reads SNEGSKA (reference sequence). CDR3 size: 18 residues. The CDR3 reads CSARDGSGGTYSYNEQFF. The CDR3 nucleotides are TGCAGTGCTAGAGATGGTAGCGGGGGGACCTACTCCTACAATGAGCAGTTCTTC.

This clonotype showed up just a few times. The genes are TRBV28 and TRBJ2-7, with D perhaps matching TRBD2 (7 bases). This CDR3 is built from 14 residues. Trimming removed 4 bases at V and 5 bases at J, with 15 bases between. CDR1 is MDHEN, CDR2 SYDVKM, per germline. The CDR3 coding sequence is TGTGCCAGCAGTTCCCCCCGGGGGGCCGACGAGCAGTACTTC. Translated: CASSSPRGADEQYF.

The CDR3 bases are TGTGCCAGCAGCTCCCATCCGGGACAGGGGACAACTAATGAAAAACTGTTTTTT. Translated: CASSSHPGQGTTNEKLFF. The rearrangement joins TRBV5-5 to TRBJ1-4; the match to TRBD1 covers 10 bases. The ends lost 3 bases at V and 0 bases at J; junction bases unmatched: 8. The length of the CDR3 is 18 residues. The germline CDR1 and CDR2 sequences are SGHKS and YYEKEE (reference sequence). Drawing the rest from reference TRBV5-5 and TRBJ1-4, the complete variable domain is DAGVTQSPTHLIKTRGQQVTLRCSPISGHKSVSWYQQVLGQGPQFIFQYYEKEERGRGNFPDRFSARQFPNYSSELNVNALLLGDSALYLCASSSHPGQGTTNEKLFFGSGTQLSVL.

At least ten counts were recorded for this clonotype. The V gene is TRBV7-6, the J gene TRBJ1-2, with D perhaps TRBD1 (6 bases). V lost 1 base and J 2 bases, leaving 14 bases between the germline ends. The CDR3 runs to 16 residues. Germline V gene lookup returns CDR1 SGHVS and CDR2 FNYEAQ. Here the CDR3 reads CASSLETGTPNYGYTF. DNA of the CDR3: TGTGCCAGCAGCTTAGAGACCGGGACACCAAACTATGGCTACACCTTC. The full variable domain, completed using reference TRBV7-6 and TRBJ1-2, is GAGVSQSPRYKVTKRGQDVALRCDPISGHVSLYWYRQALGQGPEFLTYFNYEAQQDKSGLPNDRFSAERPEGSISTLTIQRTEQRDSAMYRCASSLETGTPNYGYTFGSGTRLTVV.

In this sample, this clonotype turned up a few times. This rearrangement joins TRBV27 to TRBJ2-3, with TRBD1 identical over 10 bases. The CDR3 loop spans 16 amino acids. Per the germline V gene, CDR1 is MNHEY and CDR2 is SMNVEV (reference sequence). J gave up 3 bases and V 5 bases, and 8 bases lay outside the gene matches. CDR3 sequence reads: CASSQDRGRRTDTQYF. Written as DNA, the CDR3 is TGTGCCAGCAGTCAAGACAGGGGGCGACGAACAGATACGCAGTATTTT.

The V call is TRBV25-1, the J call TRBJ1-3; D remains ambiguous. Between the trimmed V and J ends, which lost 6 bases and 2 bases, there was a span of 11 bases. The CDR3 sequence is 14 residues long. Germline V gene data show CDR1 as MGHDK and CDR2 as SYGVNS. The CDR3 reads CASSGEGTGNTIYF. CDR3 bases: TGTGCCAGCAGCGGAGAGGGAACTGGAAACACCATATATTTT.

This clonotype was found a few times. The CDR3 spells CASSSTSTGPVFYEQYF. The CDR3 nucleotides read TGTGCCAGCAGTTCAACCTCGACAGGGCCGGTTTTTTACGAGCAGTACTTC. This sequence joins TRBV28 and TRBJ2-7; 7 bases map to TRBD1. V was clipped by 4 bases and J by 4 bases; unmatched bases: 16. The V gene's germline CDR1 is MDHEN and CDR2 SYDVKM. This CDR3 comprises 17 residues. Complete variable domain (other parts from reference TRBV28 and TRBJ2-7): DVKVTQSSRYLVKRTGEKVFLECVQDMDHENMFWYRQDPGLGLRLIYFSYDVKMKEKGDIPEGYSVSREKKERFSLILESASTNQTSMYLCASSSTSTGPVFYEQYFGPGTRLTVT.

There are many counts of this clonotype. The CDR3 is CASSLDSRTEAFF. The DNA for the CDR3 is TGTGCCAGCAGCTTAGACTCGCGAACTGAAGCTTTCTTT. The rearrangement links TRBV11-3 to TRBJ1-1; no reliable D call. The CDR3 totals 13 residues. Germline CDR1 and CDR2: SGHNT and YENEEA. Trimming shortened V by 0 bases and J by 5 bases, and 7 bases separated the two germline ends.

The sample holds a few counts of this clonotype. The V gene is TRBV2, the J gene TRBJ1-6; D gene unclear. The CDR3 contains 16 residues. Germline-derived CDR1 and CDR2 are SNHLY and FYNNEI. The ends were cut back, 6 bases at V and 4 bases at J, with 16 bases in the middle. In DNA, the CDR3 is TGTGCCAGCAGGGAGCAGCAGGCCAGATATAATTCACCCCTCCACTTT. Protein sequence: CASREQQARYNSPLHF.

This clonotype was seen at least ten times. The chain has TRBV6-1 and TRBJ1-2; TRBD1 matches 7 bases. Germline CDR1 is MNHNS and CDR2 is SASEGT. The V and J ends lost 4 bases and 4 bases, in that order; junction bases with no gene match: 12. CDR3 size: 16 residues. As DNA, the CDR3 is TGTGCCAGCAGTGCCGGACAGGCCTTAATGCCCTATGGCTACACCTTC. It yields the protein CASSAGQALMPYGYTF.

The V gene is TRBV4-3, the J gene TRBJ1-4; D unresolved. This CDR3 has 19 residues. The V end lost 0 bases, the J end lost 6 bases, and 23 bases lay between the germline ends. The germline V gene encodes CDR1 LGHNA and CDR2 YSLEER. The CDR3 bases are TGCGCCAGCAGCCAAGATCTGGGGATTAGGGCGCTATCAGATGAAAAACTGTTTTTT. Amino acid sequence: CASSQDLGIRALSDEKLFF.

This clonotype has more than one count but fewer than ten. This chain uses TRBV27 with TRBJ1-6; D is unresolved. V lost 6 bases and J 0 bases, leaving 9 bases between the germline ends. The CDR3 is 15 residues long. The V gene's germline CDR1 is MNHEY and CDR2 SMNVEV (reference sequence). The CDR3 protein is CASSDTSSYNSPLHF. The CDR3 DNA reads as TGTGCCAGCAGCGACACGAGCTCCTATAATTCACCCCTCCACTTT.

This clonotype has a count of ten or more. The CDR3 sequence is CASSPVTGNRGYTF. DNA for the CDR3: TGTGCCAGCAGCCCAGTTACAGGGAACAGAGGCTACACCTTC. The chain combines TRBV7-8 with TRBJ1-2; possibly TRBD1 for D (6 bases). V gave up 5 bases and J gave up 8 bases, with 18 bases separating them. Per the germline V gene, CDR1 is SGHVS and CDR2 is FQNEAQ. CDR3 length equals 14 residues. Variable domain in full (rest from reference TRBV7-8 and TRBJ1-2): GAGVSQSPRYKVAKRGQDVALRCDPISGHVSLFWYQQALGQGPEFLTYFQNEAQLDKSGLPSDRFFAERPEGSVSTLKIQRTQQEDSAVYLCASSPVTGNRGYTFGSGTRLTVV.

The chain couples TRBV28 to TRBJ2-5; no definite D call. The CDR3 spans 13 residues. Germline V CDR1 and CDR2: MDHEN, SYDVKM. V lost 2 bases to trimming and J lost 7 bases, with 11 bases between them. CDR3 amino acids: CASSLRRPGTQYF. The CDR3 DNA sequence: TGTGCCAGCAGTTTACGACGTCCAGGGACCCAGTACTTC.

This clonotype was seen repeatedly, ten times or more. The chain has TRBV7-2 and TRBJ2-3; D is unclear. This CDR3 has 15 residues. Looked up from germline, CDR1 is SGHTA and CDR2 is FQGNSA. Trimming took 5 bases from V and 2 from J, leaving 14 bases between them. CDR3 residues: CASSRRPALTDTQYF. CDR3 DNA sequence: TGTGCCAGCAGCCGACGCCCCGCCCTCACAGATACGCAGTATTTT.